The 18 T cell receptor beta chains listed next were all sequenced from one sample in a study of T cell responses to AZD1222 COVID-19 vaccine. Assay used: immunoSEQ multiplex PCR; TCRdb lists only in-frame clones, some missing. The sample gives some 150,000 clones, roughly nine tenths of which show up once; around 1.5% is in the top ten. Specimen: peripheral blood, collected 28 days after the second AZD1222 dose. These receptor sequences come from an adult who received the AZD1222 COVID-19 vaccine.

This chain connects TRBV9 to TRBJ1-6; D is undetermined. This CDR3 spans 14 amino acids. Germline CDR1 SGDLS, CDR2 YYNGEE. The V end was cut by 0 bases, the J end by 10 bases, with 11 bases between. The chain's CDR3 is CASSVESRESPLHF. The CDR3 region has the DNA TGTGCCAGCAGCGTAGAGAGTAGGGAATCACCCCTCCACTTT.

The V gene is TRBV6-5, the J gene TRBJ1-4; 9 bases agree with TRBD1. The CDR3 extends over 15 amino acids. V gave up 0 bases and J gave up 7 bases; unmatched junction bases: 3. CDR1 MNHEY and CDR2 SVGAGI come from the germline V gene. CDR3 sequence: CASSYSGQGREKLFF. The CDR3 DNA follows: TGTGCCAGCAGTTACTCGGGACAGGGCCGTGAAAAACTGTTTTTT.

Only one count was recorded for this clone. The chain couples TRBV11-1 to TRBJ1-2; a possible D gene is TRBD1 (6 bases). This CDR3 has 15 residues. Trimming removed 6 bases at V and 5 bases at J, with 19 bases between. The germline V gene encodes CDR1 SGHAT and CDR2 FQDESV (reference sequence). CDR3 sequence (DNA): TGTGCCAGCAGTTCGTCGGGGGGGGCCAGGTATGGCTACACCTTC. Amino acids: CASSSSGGARYGYTF.

The chain employs TRBV7-8 and TRBJ2-7, with 8 bases identical to TRBD1. CDR3 length equals 14 residues. Germline V CDR1 and CDR2: SGHVS, FQNEAQ. The V gene end was trimmed by 5 bases and the J gene end by 3 bases; junction bases not matched to a gene: 6. CDR3 region: CASSAPTGVYEQYF. The CDR3 DNA is TGTGCCAGCAGCGCCCCGACAGGGGTCTACGAGCAGTACTTC.

The rearrangement uses TRBV5-1 and TRBJ1-4; D might be TRBD1 (5 bases). Trimming left V 4 bases short and J 4 bases short, with 14 bases between. Germline CDR1 and CDR2: SGHRS and YFSETQ. The CDR3 is 15 amino acids. CDR3 sequence: CASSLYGAVNEKLFF. Here the CDR3 DNA reads TGCGCCAGCAGCCTGTACGGGGCCGTTAATGAAAAACTGTTTTTT.

This clone was recorded once. The chain has TRBV2 and TRBJ1-5; 7 bases agree with TRBD1. Germline CDR1 is SNHLY and CDR2 is FYNNEI. V lost 2 bases, J lost 5 bases, and 3 bases stayed unmatched. The CDR3 covers 14 residues. CDR3 sequence reads: CASSERGGYQPQHF. CDR3 DNA: TGTGCCAGCAGTGAAAGAGGGGGCTATCAGCCCCAGCATTTT.

The rearrangement joins TRBV12-3 or TRBV12-4 to TRBJ2-7; D is ambiguous. Trimming shortened V by 3 bases and J by 3 bases, and 9 bases separated the two germline ends. CDR3 length: 13 residues. DNA for the CDR3: TGTGCCAGCAGTTTTTCGGTTAACTACGAGCAGTACTTC. Encoded protein: CASSFSVNYEQYF.

V gene TRBV7-2 combines with J gene TRBJ2-5; 10 nucleotides agree with TRBD2. The CDR3 consists of 18 residues. Trimming at V came to 5 bases and at J to 0 bases, leaving 12 bases not matched to a gene. Germline V gene sequence: CDR1 SGHTA, CDR2 FQGNSA. The CDR3 sequence: CASSVTLAGSPYQETQYF. CDR3 nucleotide sequence: TGTGCCAGCAGCGTAACACTAGCGGGATCGCCGTACCAAGAGACCCAGTACTTC.

The J gene is TRBJ2-1, the V gene TRBV7-9; D uncertain. Per germline, CDR1 SEHNR and CDR2 FQNEAQ (reference sequence). V lost 7 bases to trimming and J lost 6 bases, with 13 bases between them. CDR3 size: 13 residues. The CDR3 loop reads CASTFSGFNEQFF. Here the CDR3 DNA reads TGTGCCAGCACCTTCTCAGGTTTCAATGAGCAGTTCTTC.

The chain combines TRBV6-5 with TRBJ2-1, with D unresolved. The CDR3 consists of 13 residues. V lost 6 bases, J lost 8 bases, and 14 bases lay in between. Germline V gives CDR1 MNHEY, CDR2 SVGAGI. This CDR3 is CASSPTGVDEQFF. In DNA form, the CDR3 reads TGTGCCAGCAGCCCCACTGGGGTCGATGAGCAGTTCTTC.

The J gene is TRBJ2-3, the V gene TRBV7-8, with a tentative D call TRBD2 (5 bases). Germline CDR1 and CDR2: SGHVS and FQNEAQ. Trimming removed 3 bases from V and 4 bases from J, with 14 bases in between. This CDR3 is 15 amino acids long. The chain's CDR3 is CASSLYRTLPDTQYF. The CDR3 DNA reads TGTGCCAGCAGCTTGTATAGGACTTTGCCAGATACGCAGTATTTT.

V and J are TRBV4-1 and TRBJ1-1; D uncertain. Per the germline V gene, CDR1 is MGHRA and CDR2 is YSYEKL. The V gene lost 1 base and the J gene lost 2 bases, with 11 bases spanning the gap. There are 15 residues in the CDR3. The CDR3, as DNA: TGCGCCAGCAGCCAAGTTTTAGGTCCCAACACTGAAGCTTTCTTT. Protein product: CASSQVLGPNTEAFF.

The J gene is TRBJ1-5, the V gene TRBV10-1, with 10 nucleotides matching TRBD1. The trim removed 3 bases at V and 0 bases at J, leaving 14 bases unmatched. The CDR3 spans 20 residues. The V gene's germline CDR1 is WNHNN and CDR2 SYGVQD (reference sequence). Here the CDR3 reads CASSDILGDRGFYSNQPQHF. CDR3 nucleotides: TGCGCCAGCAGTGATATTTTAGGGGACAGGGGATTTTATAGCAATCAGCCCCAGCATTTT.

In regard to this clone: At one boundary the junction diverges from the germline segment, which might be a read error. The chain recombines TRBV5-8 with TRBJ2-7, with no clear D. The germline CDR1 and CDR2 sequences are SGHTS and YDEGEE. The CDR3 has 13 residues. The CDR3 reads CVSSSRSSYEQYF. The CDR3 nucleotides read TGTGTCAGCAGCTCTAGGAGCTCCTACGAGCAGTACTTC.

The chain joins TRBV27 to TRBJ2-3, with D possibly matching TRBD1 (6 bases). Per germline, CDR1 MNHEY and CDR2 SMNVEV (reference sequence). This CDR3 has 13 residues. Trimming removed 3 bases from V and 6 bases from J, with 10 bases in between. This CDR3 is CASSFDRRDTQYF. The CDR3 DNA sequence: TGTGCCAGCAGTTTCGACAGGAGGGATACGCAGTATTTT.

Notes on this clone: The sample has other DNA sequences that encode this CDR3 too. This chain uses TRBV11-2 with TRBJ1-2; weak D call: TRBD1 (5 bases). The CDR3 contains 14 residues. Germline CDR1 reads SGHAT; CDR2 reads FQNNGV. V lost 3 bases and J lost 8, with 16 bases in between. CDR3 amino acids: CASSFGTGGEGYTF. CDR3 DNA sequence: TGTGCCAGCAGCTTTGGGACCGGAGGGGAAGGCTACACCTTC. Complete variable domain (other parts from reference TRBV11-2 and TRBJ1-2): EAGVAQSPRYKIIEKRQSVAFWCNPISGHATLYWYQQILGQGPKLLIQFQNNGVVDDSQLPKDRFSAERLKGVDSTLKIQPAKLEDSAVYLCASSFGTGGEGYTFGSGTRLTVV.

The chain links TRBV21-1 to TRBJ1-2; TRBD1, the D gene given by the table, was not confirmed from the DNA. TRBV21-1 constitutes a pseudogene. The CDR3 is made up of 16 amino acids. The CDR3 nucleotides read TGTGCCAGCAGCAAAGGGGACAGGGGGCGCGACTATGGCTACACCTTC. The encoded protein is CASSKGDRGRDYGYTF.

This clone showed up just a few times. The gene calls are TRBV5-6 and TRBJ1-1; 7 nucleotides match TRBD1. The CDR3 sequence is 16 residues long. The germline V gene has CDR1 SGHDT and CDR2 YYEEEE. V was pared by 3 bases and J by 1 base, with 9 bases of the junction left unmatched. CDR3 region: CASSSATGLENTEAFF. CDR3 coding DNA: TGTGCCAGCAGCTCGGCGACAGGGCTGGAGAACACTGAAGCTTTCTTT.